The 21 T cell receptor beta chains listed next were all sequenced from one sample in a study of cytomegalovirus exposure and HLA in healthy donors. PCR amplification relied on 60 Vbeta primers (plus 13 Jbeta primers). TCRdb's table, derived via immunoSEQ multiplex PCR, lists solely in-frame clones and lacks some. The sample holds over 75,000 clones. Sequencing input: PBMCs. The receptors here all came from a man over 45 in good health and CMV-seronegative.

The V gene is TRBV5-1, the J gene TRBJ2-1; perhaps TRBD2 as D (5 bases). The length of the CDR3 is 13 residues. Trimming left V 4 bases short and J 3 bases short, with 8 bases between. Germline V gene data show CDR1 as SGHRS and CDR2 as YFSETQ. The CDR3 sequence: CASSPRDYNEQFF. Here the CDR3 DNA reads TGCGCCAGCAGCCCCCGGGACTACAATGAGCAGTTCTTC.

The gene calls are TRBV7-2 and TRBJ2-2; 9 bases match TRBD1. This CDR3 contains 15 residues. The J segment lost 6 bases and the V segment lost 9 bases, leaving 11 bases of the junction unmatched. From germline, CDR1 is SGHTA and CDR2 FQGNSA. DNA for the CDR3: TGTGCCAGTTCGACCGGGACAGGGTACCCCGGGGAGCTGTTTTTT. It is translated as CASSTGTGYPGELFF.

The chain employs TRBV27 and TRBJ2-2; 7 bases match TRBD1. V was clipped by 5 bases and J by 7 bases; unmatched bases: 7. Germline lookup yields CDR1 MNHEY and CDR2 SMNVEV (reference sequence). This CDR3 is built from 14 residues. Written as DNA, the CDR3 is TGTGCCAGCAGTATCAGGGGGATCGGCGGGGAGCTGTTTTTT. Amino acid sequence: CASSIRGIGGELFF.

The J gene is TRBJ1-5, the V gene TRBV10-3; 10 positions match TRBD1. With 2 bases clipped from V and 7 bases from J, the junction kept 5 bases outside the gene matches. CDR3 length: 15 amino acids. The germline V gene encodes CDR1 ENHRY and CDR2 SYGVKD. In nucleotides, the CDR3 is TGTGCCATCAGTGAGCGACAGGGGGCGGGACAGCCCCAGCATTTT. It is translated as CAISERQGAGQPQHF.

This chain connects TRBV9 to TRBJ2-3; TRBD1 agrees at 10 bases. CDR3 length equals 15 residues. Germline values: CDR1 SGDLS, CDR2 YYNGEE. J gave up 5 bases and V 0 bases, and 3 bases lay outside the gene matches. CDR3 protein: CASSVVGQGGDTQYF. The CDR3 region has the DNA TGTGCCAGCAGCGTAGTAGGACAGGGGGGAGATACGCAGTATTTT.

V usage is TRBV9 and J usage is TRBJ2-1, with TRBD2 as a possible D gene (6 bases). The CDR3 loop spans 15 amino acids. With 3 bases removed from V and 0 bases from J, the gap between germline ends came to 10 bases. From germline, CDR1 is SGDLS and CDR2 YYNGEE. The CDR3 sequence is CASSEGGTSYNEQFF. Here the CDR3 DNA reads TGTGCCAGCAGCGAAGGCGGGACCTCCTACAATGAGCAGTTCTTC.

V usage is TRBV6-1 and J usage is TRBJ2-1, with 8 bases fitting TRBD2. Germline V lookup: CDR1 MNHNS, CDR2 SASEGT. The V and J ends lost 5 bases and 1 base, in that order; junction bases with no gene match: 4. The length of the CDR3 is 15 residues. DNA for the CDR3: TGTGCCAGCAGTTTGCTAGCGGGTTCCTACAATGAGCAGTTCTTC. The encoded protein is CASSLLAGSYNEQFF.

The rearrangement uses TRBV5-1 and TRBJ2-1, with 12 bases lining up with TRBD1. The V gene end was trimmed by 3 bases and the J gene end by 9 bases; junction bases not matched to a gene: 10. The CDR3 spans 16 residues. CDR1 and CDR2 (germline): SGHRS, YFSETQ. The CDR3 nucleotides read TGCGCCAGCAGCTCCACCGGGACAGGGGGCAACCGTGAGCAGTTCTTC. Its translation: CASSSTGTGGNREQFF.

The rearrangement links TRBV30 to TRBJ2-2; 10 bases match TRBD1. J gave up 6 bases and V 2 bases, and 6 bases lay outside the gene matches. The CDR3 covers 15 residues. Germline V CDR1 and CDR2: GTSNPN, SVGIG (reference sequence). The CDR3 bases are TGTGCCTGGAGTATCGGACAGGGGGGGGCCGGGGAGCTGTTTTTT. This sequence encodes CAWSIGQGGAGELFF.

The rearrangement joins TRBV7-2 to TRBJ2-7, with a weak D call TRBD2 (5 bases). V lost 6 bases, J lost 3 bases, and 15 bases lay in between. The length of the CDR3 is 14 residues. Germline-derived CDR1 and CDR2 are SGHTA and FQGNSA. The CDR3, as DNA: TGTGCCAGCAGTAGTACGGACTGGATCTACGAGCAGTACTTC. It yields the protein CASSSTDWIYEQYF. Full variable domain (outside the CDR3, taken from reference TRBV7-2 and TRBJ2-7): GAGVSQSPSNKVTEKGKDVELRCDPISGHTALYWYRQSLGQGLEFLIYFQGNSAPDKSGLPSDRFSAERTGGSVSTLTIQRTQQEDSAVYLCASSSTDWIYEQYFGPGTRLTVT.

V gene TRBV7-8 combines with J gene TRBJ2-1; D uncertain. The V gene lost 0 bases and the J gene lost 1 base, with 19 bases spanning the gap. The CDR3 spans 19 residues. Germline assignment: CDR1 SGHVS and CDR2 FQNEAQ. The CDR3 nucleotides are TGTGCCAGCAGCTTAGCGCTAGTTGGAATCGTAGGATCCTACAATGAGCAGTTCTTC. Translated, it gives CASSLALVGIVGSYNEQFF.

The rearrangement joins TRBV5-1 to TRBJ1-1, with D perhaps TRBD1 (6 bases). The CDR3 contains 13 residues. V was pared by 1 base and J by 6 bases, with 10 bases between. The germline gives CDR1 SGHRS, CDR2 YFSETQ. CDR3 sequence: CASSLTGSAEAFF. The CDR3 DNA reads TGCGCCAGCAGCTTGACAGGGAGCGCTGAAGCTTTCTTT.

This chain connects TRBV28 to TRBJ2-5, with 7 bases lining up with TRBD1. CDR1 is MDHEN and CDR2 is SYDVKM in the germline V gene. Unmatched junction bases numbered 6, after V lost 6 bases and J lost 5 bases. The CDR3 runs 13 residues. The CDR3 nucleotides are TGTGCCAGCAGAAACAGGGGCCGGGAGACCCAGTACTTC. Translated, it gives CASRNRGRETQYF.

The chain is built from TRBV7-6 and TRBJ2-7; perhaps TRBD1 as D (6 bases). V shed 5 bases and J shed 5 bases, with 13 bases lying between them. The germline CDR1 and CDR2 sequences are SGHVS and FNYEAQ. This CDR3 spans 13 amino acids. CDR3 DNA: TGTGCCAGCAGCCACAACAGGGACCACGAGCAGTACTTC. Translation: CASSHNRDHEQYF.

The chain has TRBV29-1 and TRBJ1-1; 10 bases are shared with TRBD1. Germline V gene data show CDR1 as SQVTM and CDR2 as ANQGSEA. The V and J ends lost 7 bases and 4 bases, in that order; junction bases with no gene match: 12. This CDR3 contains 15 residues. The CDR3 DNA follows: TGCAGCGCCGGGGGGACAGGGGACGGTGTCACTGAAGCTTTCTTT. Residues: CSAGGTGDGVTEAFF. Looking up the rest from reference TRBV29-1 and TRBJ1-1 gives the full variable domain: SAVISQKPSRDICQRGTSLTIQCQVDSQVTMMFWYRQQPGQSLTLIATANQGSEATYESGFVIDKFPISRPNLTFSTLTVSNMSPEDSSIYLCSAGGTGDGVTEAFFGQGTRLTVV.

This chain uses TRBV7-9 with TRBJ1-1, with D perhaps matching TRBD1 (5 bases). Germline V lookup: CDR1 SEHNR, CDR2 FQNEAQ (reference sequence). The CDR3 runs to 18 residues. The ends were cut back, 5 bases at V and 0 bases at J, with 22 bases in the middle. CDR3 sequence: CASSPRGSTSKMNTEAFF. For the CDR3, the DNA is TGTGCCAGCAGCCCACGGGGGTCGACCTCCAAAATGAACACTGAAGCTTTCTTT. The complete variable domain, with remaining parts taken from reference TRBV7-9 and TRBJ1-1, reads DTGVSQNPRHKITKRGQNVTFRCDPISEHNRLYWYRQTLGQGPEFLTYFQNEAQLEKSRLLSDRFSAERPKGSFSTLEIQRTEQGDSAMYLCASSPRGSTSKMNTEAFFGQGTRLTVV.

DNA for the CDR3: TGCAGCGTTGACGACCGACAGGGTGTTTATGGCTACACCTTC. Protein: CSVDDRQGVYGYTF. The chain employs TRBV29-1 and TRBJ1-2, with 7 bases that match TRBD1. Per germline, CDR1 SQVTM and CDR2 ANQGSEA. This CDR3 region has 14 residues. With 3 bases clipped from V and 5 bases from J, the junction kept 9 bases outside the gene matches.

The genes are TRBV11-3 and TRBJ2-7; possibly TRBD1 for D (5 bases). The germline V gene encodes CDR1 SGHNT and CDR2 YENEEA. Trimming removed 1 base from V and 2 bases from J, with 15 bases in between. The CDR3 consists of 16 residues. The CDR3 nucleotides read TGTGCCAGCAGCTTAGGTAGGGGAACGAGAGCCTACGAGCAGTACTTC. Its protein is CASSLGRGTRAYEQYF. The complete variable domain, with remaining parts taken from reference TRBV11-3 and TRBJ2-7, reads EAGVVQSPRYKIIEKKQPVAFWCNPISGHNTLYWYLQNLGQGPELLIRYENEEAVDDSQLPKDRFSAERLKGVDSTLKIQPAELGDSAVYLCASSLGRGTRAYEQYFGPGTRLTVT.

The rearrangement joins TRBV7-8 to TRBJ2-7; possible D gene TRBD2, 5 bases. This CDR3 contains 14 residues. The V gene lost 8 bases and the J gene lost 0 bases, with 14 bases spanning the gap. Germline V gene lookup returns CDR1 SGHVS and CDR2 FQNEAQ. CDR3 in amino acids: CASGKRVSSYEQYF. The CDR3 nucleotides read TGTGCCAGCGGAAAGAGGGTGTCCTCCTACGAGCAGTACTTC.

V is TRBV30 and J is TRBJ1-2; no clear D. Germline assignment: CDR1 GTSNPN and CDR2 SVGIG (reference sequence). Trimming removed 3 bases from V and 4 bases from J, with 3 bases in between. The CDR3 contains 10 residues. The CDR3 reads CAWSGYGYTF. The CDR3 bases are TGTGCCTGGAGCGGCTATGGCTACACCTTC.

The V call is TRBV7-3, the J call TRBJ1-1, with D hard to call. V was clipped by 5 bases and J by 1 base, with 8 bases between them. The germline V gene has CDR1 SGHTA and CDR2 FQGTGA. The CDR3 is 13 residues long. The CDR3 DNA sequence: TGTGCCAGCAGCACACAGCCGAACACTGAAGCTTTCTTT. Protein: CASSTQPNTEAFF.